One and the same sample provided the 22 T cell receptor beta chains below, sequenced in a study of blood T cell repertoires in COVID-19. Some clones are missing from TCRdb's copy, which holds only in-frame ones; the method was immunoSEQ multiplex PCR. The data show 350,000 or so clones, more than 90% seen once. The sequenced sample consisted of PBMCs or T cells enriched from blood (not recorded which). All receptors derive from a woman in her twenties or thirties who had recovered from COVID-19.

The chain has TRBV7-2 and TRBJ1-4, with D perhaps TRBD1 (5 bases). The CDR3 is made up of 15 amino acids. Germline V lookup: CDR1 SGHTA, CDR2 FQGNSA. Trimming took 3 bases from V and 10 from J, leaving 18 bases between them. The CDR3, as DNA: TGTGCCAGCAGCTTGGCCGGGGGGGGACGAGGAAAACTGTTTTTT. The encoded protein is CASSLAGGGRGKLFF.

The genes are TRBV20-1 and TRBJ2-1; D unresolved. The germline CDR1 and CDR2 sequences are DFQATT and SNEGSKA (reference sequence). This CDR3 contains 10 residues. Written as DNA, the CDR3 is TGCAGCGCAGAAAGACCAGGGCAGTTCTTC. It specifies CSAERPGQFF.

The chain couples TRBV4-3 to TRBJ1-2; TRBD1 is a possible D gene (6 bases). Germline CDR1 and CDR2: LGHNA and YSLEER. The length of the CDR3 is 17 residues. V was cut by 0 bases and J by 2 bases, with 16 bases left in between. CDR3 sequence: CASSQDGLRGGNYGYTF. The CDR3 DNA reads TGCGCCAGCAGCCAAGATGGCCTGAGGGGGGGAAACTATGGCTACACCTTC.

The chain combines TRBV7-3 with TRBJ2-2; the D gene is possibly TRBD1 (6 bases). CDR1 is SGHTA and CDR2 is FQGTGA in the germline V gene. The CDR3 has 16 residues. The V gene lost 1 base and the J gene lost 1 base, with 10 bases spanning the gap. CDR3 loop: CASSLNGRGNTGELFF. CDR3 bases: TGTGCCAGCAGCTTAAATGGCAGGGGGAACACCGGGGAGCTGTTTTTT.

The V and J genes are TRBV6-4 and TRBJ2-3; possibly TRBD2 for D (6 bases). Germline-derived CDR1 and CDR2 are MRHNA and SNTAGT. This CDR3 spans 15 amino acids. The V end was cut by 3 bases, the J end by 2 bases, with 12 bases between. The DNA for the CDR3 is TGTGCCAGCAGTGATTTAGCGGATAACACAGATACGCAGTATTTT. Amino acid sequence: CASSDLADNTDTQYF.

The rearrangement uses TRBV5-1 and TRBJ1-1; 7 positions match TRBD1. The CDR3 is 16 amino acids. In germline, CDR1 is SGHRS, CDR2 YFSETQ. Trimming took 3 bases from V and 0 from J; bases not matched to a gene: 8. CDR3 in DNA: TGCGCCAGCAGCTCGGACAGGCTTAGCATGAACACTGAAGCTTTCTTT. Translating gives CASSSDRLSMNTEAFF. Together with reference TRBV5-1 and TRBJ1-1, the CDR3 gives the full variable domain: KAGVTQTPRYLIKTRGQQVTLSCSPISGHRSVSWYQQTPGQGLQFLFEYFSETQRNKGNFPGRFSGRQFSNSRSEMNVSTLELGDSALYLCASSSDRLSMNTEAFFGQGTRLTVV.

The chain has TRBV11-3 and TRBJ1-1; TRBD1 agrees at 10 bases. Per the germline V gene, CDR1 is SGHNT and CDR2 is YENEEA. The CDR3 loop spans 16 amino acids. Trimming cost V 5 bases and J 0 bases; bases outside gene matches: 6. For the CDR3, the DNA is TGTGCCAGCAGCCCCAGGGACAGGGGCTTGAACACTGAAGCTTTCTTT. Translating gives CASSPRDRGLNTEAFF.

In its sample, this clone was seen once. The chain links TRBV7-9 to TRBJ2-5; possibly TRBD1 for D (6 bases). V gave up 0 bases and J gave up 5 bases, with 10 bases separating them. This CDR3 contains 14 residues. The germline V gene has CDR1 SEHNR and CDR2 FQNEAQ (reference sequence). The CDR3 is CASSLAGAAETQYF. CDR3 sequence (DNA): TGTGCCAGCAGCTTAGCGGGGGCGGCGGAGACCCAGTACTTC.

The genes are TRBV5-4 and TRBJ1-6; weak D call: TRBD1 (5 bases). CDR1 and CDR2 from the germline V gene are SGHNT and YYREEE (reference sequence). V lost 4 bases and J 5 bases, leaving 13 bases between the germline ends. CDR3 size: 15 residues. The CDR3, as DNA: TGTGCCAGCAGCCAGGGACTCTTCAATAATTCACCCCTCCACTTT. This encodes CASSQGLFNNSPLHF.

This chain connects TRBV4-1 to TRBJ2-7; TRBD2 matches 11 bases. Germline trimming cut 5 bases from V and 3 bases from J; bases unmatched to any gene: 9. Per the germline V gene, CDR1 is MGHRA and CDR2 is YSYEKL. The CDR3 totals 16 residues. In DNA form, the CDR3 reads TGCGCCAGCAGCTTAGATAGCGGGAGGGGTGACTACGAGCAGTACTTC. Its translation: CASSLDSGRGDYEQYF.

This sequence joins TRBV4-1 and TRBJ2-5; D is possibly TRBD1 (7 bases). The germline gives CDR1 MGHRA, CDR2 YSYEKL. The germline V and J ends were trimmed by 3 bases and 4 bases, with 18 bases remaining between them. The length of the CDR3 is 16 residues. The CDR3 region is CASSHKGGAGGETQYF. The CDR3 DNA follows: TGCGCCAGCAGCCACAAGGGCGGGGCAGGGGGAGAGACCCAGTACTTC.

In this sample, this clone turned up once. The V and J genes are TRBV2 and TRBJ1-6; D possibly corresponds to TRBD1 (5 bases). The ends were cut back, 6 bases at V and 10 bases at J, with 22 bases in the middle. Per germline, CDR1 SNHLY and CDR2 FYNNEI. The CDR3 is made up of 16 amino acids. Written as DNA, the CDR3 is TGTGCCAGCAGAAACCAGGGAACGGGAGAGGTCTCACCCCTCCACTTT. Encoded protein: CASRNQGTGEVSPLHF.

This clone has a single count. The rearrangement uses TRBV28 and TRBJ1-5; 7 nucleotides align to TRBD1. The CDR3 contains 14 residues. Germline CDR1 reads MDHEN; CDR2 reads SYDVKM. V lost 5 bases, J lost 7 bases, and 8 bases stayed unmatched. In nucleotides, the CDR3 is TGTGCCAGCAGTCCCGGACAGGAGCAACAGCCCCAGCATTTT. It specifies CASSPGQEQQPQHF.

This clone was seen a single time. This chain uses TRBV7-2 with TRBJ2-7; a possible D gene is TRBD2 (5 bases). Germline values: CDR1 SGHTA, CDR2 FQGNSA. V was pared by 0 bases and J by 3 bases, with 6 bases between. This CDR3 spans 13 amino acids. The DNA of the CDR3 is TGTGCCAGCAGCTTAGCCGACTACTACGAGCAGTACTTC. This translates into CASSLADYYEQYF.

The CDR3 region has the DNA TGTGCCAGCAGCTCGGTGCGGGAGGGGAGCTCCTACGAGCAGTACTTC. The encoded protein is CASSSVREGSSYEQYF. The genes are TRBV13 and TRBJ2-7; TRBD2 aligns across 9 bases. The CDR3 covers 16 residues. J lost 0 bases, V lost 4 bases, and 7 bases had no gene match. Looked up from germline, CDR1 is PRHDT and CDR2 is FYEKMQ (reference sequence).

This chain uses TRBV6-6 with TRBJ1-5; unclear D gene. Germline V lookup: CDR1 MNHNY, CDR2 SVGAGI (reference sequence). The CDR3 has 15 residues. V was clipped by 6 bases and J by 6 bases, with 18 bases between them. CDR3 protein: CASSSSRVAAQPQHF. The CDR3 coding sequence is TGTGCCAGCAGCTCATCAAGAGTGGCGGCTCAGCCCCAGCATTTT.

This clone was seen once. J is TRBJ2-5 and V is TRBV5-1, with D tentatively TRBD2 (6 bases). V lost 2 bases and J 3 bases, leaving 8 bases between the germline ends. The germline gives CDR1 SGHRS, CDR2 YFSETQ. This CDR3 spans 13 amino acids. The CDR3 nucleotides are TGCGCCAGCAGCTTCGCGGGGAAAGAGACCCAGTACTTC. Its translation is CASSFAGKETQYF. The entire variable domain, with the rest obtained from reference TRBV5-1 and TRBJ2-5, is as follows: KAGVTQTPRYLIKTRGQQVTLSCSPISGHRSVSWYQQTPGQGLQFLFEYFSETQRNKGNFPGRFSGRQFSNSRSEMNVSTLELGDSALYLCASSFAGKETQYFGPGTRLLVL.

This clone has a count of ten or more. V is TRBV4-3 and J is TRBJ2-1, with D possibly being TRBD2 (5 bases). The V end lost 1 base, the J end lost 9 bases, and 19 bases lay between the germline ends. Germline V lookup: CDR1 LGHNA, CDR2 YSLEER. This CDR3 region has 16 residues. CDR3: CASSQGTKRSYVEQFF. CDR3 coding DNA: TGCGCCAGCAGCCAAGGAACCAAGCGGTCATACGTTGAGCAGTTCTTC.

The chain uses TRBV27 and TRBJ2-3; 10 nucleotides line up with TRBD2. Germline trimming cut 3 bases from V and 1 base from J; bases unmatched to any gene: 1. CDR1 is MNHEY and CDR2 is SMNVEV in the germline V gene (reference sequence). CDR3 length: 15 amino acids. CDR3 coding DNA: TGTGCCAGCAGTTTCGGACTAGCGGGCACAGATACGCAGTATTTT. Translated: CASSFGLAGTDTQYF.

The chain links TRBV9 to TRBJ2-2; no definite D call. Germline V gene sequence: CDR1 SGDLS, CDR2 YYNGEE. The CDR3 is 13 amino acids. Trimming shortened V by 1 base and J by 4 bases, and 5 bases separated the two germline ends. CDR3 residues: CASSVSGTGELFF. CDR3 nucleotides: TGTGCCAGCAGCGTATCGGGCACCGGGGAGCTGTTTTTT. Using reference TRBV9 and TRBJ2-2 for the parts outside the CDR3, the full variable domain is DSGVTQTPKHLITATGQRVTLRCSPRSGDLSVYWYQQSLDQGLQFLIQYYNGEERAKGNILERFSAQQFPDLHSELNLSSLELGDSALYFCASSVSGTGELFFGEGSRLTVL.

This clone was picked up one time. The CDR3 spells CASSRTATYGYTF. The CDR3 coding sequence is TGTGCCAGCAGCCGGACAGCTACCTATGGCTACACCTTC. The chain couples TRBV12-3 or TRBV12-4 to TRBJ1-2, with D perhaps matching TRBD1 (6 bases). The CDR3 extends over 13 amino acids. V gave up 6 bases and J gave up 4 bases, with 12 bases separating them.

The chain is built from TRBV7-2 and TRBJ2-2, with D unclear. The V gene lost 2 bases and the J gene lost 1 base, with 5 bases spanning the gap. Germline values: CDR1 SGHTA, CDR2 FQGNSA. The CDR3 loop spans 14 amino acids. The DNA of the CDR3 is TGTGCCAGCAGCTTATTGAGGAACACCGGGGAGCTGTTTTTT. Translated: CASSLLRNTGELFF.